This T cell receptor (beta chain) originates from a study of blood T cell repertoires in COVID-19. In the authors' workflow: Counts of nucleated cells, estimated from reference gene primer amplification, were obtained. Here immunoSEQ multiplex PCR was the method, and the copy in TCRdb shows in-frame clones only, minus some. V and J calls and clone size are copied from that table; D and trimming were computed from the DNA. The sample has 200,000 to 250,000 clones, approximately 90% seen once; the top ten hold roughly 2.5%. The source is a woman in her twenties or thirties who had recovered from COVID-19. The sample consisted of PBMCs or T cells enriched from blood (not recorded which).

CDR3 protein: CASSLQLGTGGGGYTF. In DNA form, the CDR3 reads TGTGCCAGCAGCTTACAACTCGGGACAGGGGGCGGTGGCTACACCTTC. This chain connects TRBV7-2 to TRBJ1-2; 12 nucleotides match TRBD1. V lost 2 bases, J lost 7 bases, and 8 bases stayed unmatched. Germline assignment: CDR1 SGHTA and CDR2 FQGNSA. The CDR3 loop spans 16 amino acids.